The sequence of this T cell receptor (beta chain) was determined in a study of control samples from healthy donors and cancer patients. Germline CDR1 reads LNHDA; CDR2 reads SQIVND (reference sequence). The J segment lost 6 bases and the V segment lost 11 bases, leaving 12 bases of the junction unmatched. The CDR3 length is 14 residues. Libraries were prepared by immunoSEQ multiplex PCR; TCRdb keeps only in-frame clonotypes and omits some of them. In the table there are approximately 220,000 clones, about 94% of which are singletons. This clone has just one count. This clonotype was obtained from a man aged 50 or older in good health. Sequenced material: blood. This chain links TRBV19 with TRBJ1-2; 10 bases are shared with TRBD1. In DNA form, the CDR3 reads TGTGCCGCTTACTTACCCGGGACAGGGGATGGCTACACCTTC. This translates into CAAYLPGTGDGYTF.